The rows below give T cell receptor beta chains drawn from one sample of a study of T-cell memory formation after mild COVID-19. TCRdb reprocessed the 5' RACE reads with MiXCR, giving one entry per CDR3 protein. The data contain more than 110,000 distinct CDR3 sequences, 11% to 15% of them singletons. Sequencing used PBMCs or a T cell subset sorted from them (not recorded which). The receptors were sampled from an adult woman who had mild COVID-19 (a few samples of this study predate the infection). Cell type and time point are not known. Both conserved end residues are part of each CDR3. The D gene is left open where the match is weak. Expanded clones get a size class; other rows say once, few or many, or leave the size out.

j_call | clone_size | v_call | d_call | cdr3_nt | cdr3_aa
TRBJ2-7 | . | TRBV7-6 | . | TGTGCCAGCAGCTTAGGTGAGGGACTCTACGAGCAGTACTTC | CASSLGEGLYEQYF
TRBJ2-2 | few | TRBV7-8 | . | TGTGCCAGCAGCTTTTTTCTGGGTGTCGGGGAGCTGTTTTTT | CASSFFLGVGELFF
TRBJ2-7 | . | TRBV12-3/TRBV12-4 | . | TGTGCCAGCAGTTTAACAGGGAACTACGAGCAGTACTTC | CASSLTGNYEQYF
TRBJ2-7 | many | TRBV7-7 | TRBD1 | TGTGCTAGCAGCTTCGGACAGGGGGATTCCTACGAGCAGTACTTC | CASSFGQGDSYEQYF
TRBJ2-1 | few | TRBV9 | . | TGTGCCAGCAGCCCCCCGACCCGTGAGCAGTTCTTC | CASSPPTREQFF
TRBJ2-2 | many | TRBV7-6 | . | TGTGCCAGCAGCTTGGGGGACTCCGGAACGGCCGGGGAGCTGTTTTTT | CASSLGDSGTAGELFF
TRBJ2-7 | few | TRBV13 | TRBD2 | TGTGCCAGCAGCCCGGGACTAGCGATCTCCTACGAGCAGTACTTC | CASSPGLAISYEQYF
TRBJ1-2 | few | TRBV7-8 | TRBD1 | TGTGCCAGCAGCTTACCCAGGGCGGGACAGGACAACTATGGCTACACCTTC | CASSLPRAGQDNYGYTF
TRBJ1-1 | . | TRBV9 | TRBD1 | TGTGCCAGCAGCCCGAGGGGGCAGGGGCTGAACACTGAAGCTTTCTTT | CASSPRGQGLNTEAFF
TRBJ2-5 | few | TRBV4-2 | . | TGTGCCAGCAGCCAAGTTGACAAGGGGGGGGGAGAGACCCAGTACTTC | CASSQVDKGGGETQYF
TRBJ2-7 | few | TRBV2 | . | TGTGCCAGCAGTGTCTTTCTGGGCGCCTACGAGCAGTACTTC | CASSVFLGAYEQYF
TRBJ2-1 | . | TRBV9 | TRBD2 | TGTGCCAGCAGCGATAGCGGGGGGGAGATCAATGAGCAGTTCTTC | CASSDSGGEINEQFF
TRBJ2-7 | . | TRBV6-2/TRBV6-3 | TRBD2 | TGTGCCAGCAGTTATATGGGACTAGCGAGCGACGAGCAGTACTTC | CASSYMGLASDEQYF
TRBJ2-1 | . | TRBV27 | TRBD2 | TGTGCCAGCAGTTTCGGGGGGGATCTATACAATGAGCAGTTCTTC | CASSFGGDLYNEQFF
TRBJ2-1 | . | TRBV7-8 | . | TGTGCCAGCAGCTTAGGCGCCTACAGGGCTACGGGCAATGAGCAGTTCTTC | CASSLGAYRATGNEQFF
TRBJ2-7 | few | TRBV19 | . | TGTGCCAGTAGCCATCAGGGCTTGGGCGAGCAGTACTTC | CASSHQGLGEQYF
TRBJ2-3 | few | TRBV5-1 | TRBD2 | TGCGCCAGCCAGGCGGGAGAGACCCCCGATACGCAGTATTTT | CASQAGETPDTQYF
TRBJ2-3 | few | TRBV7-6 | . | TGTGCCAGCAGCTACACTAGCACAGATACGCAGTATTTT | CASSYTSTDTQYF
TRBJ2-1 | . | TRBV18 | TRBD2 | TGTGCCAGCTCACAATCCTTGACCCTCCTAGCGGGAGGGCCCAATGAGCAGTTCTTC | CASSQSLTLLAGGPNEQFF
TRBJ2-1 | few | TRBV12-3/TRBV12-4 | . | TGTGCCAGCAGTTTATCCACAAGGAAGTCCAATGAGCAGTTCTTC | CASSLSTRKSNEQFF
TRBJ2-1 | . | TRBV27 | . | TGTGCCAGCAGTCGTAGCGTCAATGAGCAGTTCTTC | CASSRSVNEQFF
TRBJ1-2 | . | TRBV7-9 | . | TGTGCCAGCAGCACCTCTGTCGAAGAAGGGGTCTATGGCTACACCTTC | CASSTSVEEGVYGYTF
TRBJ2-5 | . | TRBV7-2 | TRBD1 | TGTGCCAGCAGCCCCAGGACAGGGCAAGAAGAGACCCAGTACTTC | CASSPRTGQEETQYF
TRBJ2-2 | . | TRBV29-1 | . | TGCAGCGTTGTCGGGACTGTGGGAGGCGGGGAGCTGTTTTTT | CSVVGTVGGGELFF
TRBJ2-7 | many | TRBV11-2 | . | TGTGCCAGCAGCTCCTGGAAAGACTCCAGCTCCTACGAGCAGTACTTC | CASSSWKDSSSYEQYF
TRBJ2-6 | . | TRBV12-3/TRBV12-4 | TRBD1 | TGTGCCAGCAGTCCACGACAGGGAACCTCCTCTGGGGCCAACGTCCTGACTTTC | CASSPRQGTSSGANVLTF
TRBJ2-7 | few | TRBV13 | . | TGTGCCAGCAGCTTAGAGGAAGCAGGAGGCGACGAGCAGTACTTC | CASSLEEAGGDEQYF
TRBJ2-6 | few | TRBV29-1 | . | TGCAGCGTCGCGTTGGGGGCCAACGTCCTGACTTTC | CSVALGANVLTF
TRBJ1-5 | . | TRBV9 | TRBD1 | TGTGCCAGCAGCGTCGGGACAGGGTCAGGTCAGCCCCAGCATTTT | CASSVGTGSGQPQHF
TRBJ1-1 | . | TRBV29-1 | . | TGCAGCGTTGTTCGGAACACTGAAGCTTTCTTT | CSVVRNTEAFF
TRBJ2-5 | few | TRBV7-6 | . | TGTGCCAGCAGCCCCGTCTCGGCCCAAGAGACCCAGTACTTC | CASSPVSAQETQYF
TRBJ2-1 | . | TRBV12-3/TRBV12-4 | . | TGTGCCAGCAGTTTTGGTCTAGCGAACAATGAGCAGTTCTTC | CASSFGLANNEQFF
TRBJ2-7 | few | TRBV18 | . | TGTGCCAGCTCACCACACACCTTCTGGTACGAGCAGTACTTC | CASSPHTFWYEQYF
TRBJ1-2 | few | TRBV4-1 | . | TGCGCCAGCAGCCCCGGTTGGGGGGCTGGTGGCTACACCTTC | CASSPGWGAGGYTF
TRBJ1-1 | . | TRBV11-3 | TRBD1 | TGTGCCAGCAGCTTTTACCCCCAGACAGGGGTCAATAACACTGAAGCTTTCTTT | CASSFYPQTGVNNTEAFF
TRBJ2-7 | many | TRBV20-1 | . | TGCAGTGCTAGAGATCCCCTTTCCTACGAGCAGTACTTC | CSARDPLSYEQYF
TRBJ2-3 | few | TRBV14 | . | TGTGCCAGCAGCCAATATCCCACAGATACGCAGTATTTT | CASSQYPTDTQYF
TRBJ2-5 | . | TRBV7-2 | . | TGTGCCAGCAGCTTGCAAGGGACTCCGTACTTC | CASSLQGTPYF
TRBJ2-3 | few | TRBV11-2 | TRBD2 | TGTGCCAGCAGCTTGCCAGCGGGGTTTAGCACAGATACGCAGTATTTT | CASSLPAGFSTDTQYF
TRBJ2-3 | many | TRBV7-9 | . | TGTGCCAGCAGCTTAAGTACGCTGGATCACCTTGGGCAGTATTTT | CASSLSTLDHLGQYF
TRBJ2-5 | few | TRBV2 | TRBD1 | TGTGCCAGCAGCCGAGGACAGGGGTTTGTCGAGACCCAGTACTTC | CASSRGQGFVETQYF
TRBJ2-3 | few | TRBV6-5 | . | TGTGCCAGCAGTTACAGGCCAGTCCCCAAACCGACAGATACGCAGTATTTT | CASSYRPVPKPTDTQYF
TRBJ1-2 | few | TRBV5-1 | . | TGCGCCAGCAGCAATACAACAGTGGTCTATGGTATCGGCTACACCTTC | CASSNTTVVYGIGYTF
TRBJ2-1 | few | TRBV5-1 | TRBD1 | TGCGCCAGCAGCCCCGGACAGGCAATAGGCAATGAGCAGTTCTTC | CASSPGQAIGNEQFF
TRBJ2-7 | few | TRBV30 | . | TGTGCCTGGGGGCCTAGGACACCTCACTCCTACGAGCAGTACTTC | CAWGPRTPHSYEQYF